A single sample gave rise to the 14 T cell receptor beta chains below, sequenced in a study of blood T cell repertoires in COVID-19. Clones were sequenced by immunoSEQ multiplex PCR, and TCRdb holds only the in-frame ones, with some missing. This table holds roughly 71,000 clones, over 70% found once. Sequencing was performed on peripheral blood. These receptors were collected from a man aged 65 to 79 who had recovered from COVID-19.

The chain recombines TRBV3-1 (or the pseudogene TRBV3-2) with TRBJ2-3; 7 nucleotides match TRBD2. The CDR3 is made up of 16 amino acids. CDR1 LGHDT and CDR2 YNNKEL come from the germline V gene (reference sequence). Trimming removed 1 base from V and 3 bases from J; junction bases left unmatched: 7. The CDR3 reads CASSQAGRPGTDTQYF. The CDR3 DNA reads as TGTGCCAGCAGCCAAGCCGGGAGGCCCGGGACAGATACGCAGTATTTT.

In its sample, this clone was seen once. This chain uses TRBV10-3 with TRBJ2-5; D is perhaps TRBD2 (5 bases). Trimming took off 3 bases at V and 2 bases at J, with 13 bases between the two ends. The germline V gene encodes CDR1 ENHRY and CDR2 SYGVKD. This CDR3 is 15 amino acids long. In DNA, the CDR3 is TGTGCCATCAGTGACGGGCTAGCAAATCAAGAGACCCAGTACTTC. This translates into CAISDGLANQETQYF.

The chain is built from TRBV28 and TRBJ2-4; TRBD1 matches at 10 bases. The CDR3 contains 12 residues. Germline V CDR1 and CDR2: MDHEN, SYDVKM. After removal of 7 bases from V and 7 bases from J, the junction contained 1 base not matched to a gene. CDR3 sequence (DNA): TGTGCCAGCAAGACAGGGGGCAACATTCAGTACTTC. It yields the protein CASKTGGNIQYF.

DNA for the CDR3: TGTGCCAGCTCACCAAGTTCGGGGGGGGCCAAGGACGAGCAGTACTTC. Translated, it gives CASSPSSGGAKDEQYF. The rearrangement joins TRBV18 to TRBJ2-7; 8 bases are shared with TRBD2. The CDR3 totals 16 residues. Per germline, CDR1 KGHSH and CDR2 LQKENI. The V segment lost 2 bases and the J segment 5 bases; nucleotides outside the gene matches: 11.

This clone has only one observation. The chain carries TRBV2 and TRBJ2-1; 8 nucleotides align to TRBD2. Germline trimming cut 3 bases from V and 0 bases from J; bases unmatched to any gene: 7. Germline V gene lookup returns CDR1 SNHLY and CDR2 FYNNEI. The CDR3 contains 17 residues. The CDR3 reads CASSEAGLEISYNEQFF. In DNA, the CDR3 is TGTGCCAGCAGTGAGGCGGGACTAGAAATCTCCTACAATGAGCAGTTCTTC.

The rearrangement joins TRBV7-3 to TRBJ1-5; weak D call: TRBD1 (5 bases). The germline V and J ends were trimmed by 5 bases and 4 bases, with 21 bases remaining between them. The CDR3 extends over 17 amino acids. Germline lookup yields CDR1 SGHTA and CDR2 FQGTGA. This chain's CDR3 is CASSPRDDPTGNQPQHF. The CDR3 bases are TGTGCCAGCAGCCCGCGGGACGACCCGACCGGTAATCAGCCCCAGCATTTT.

A single count supports this clone. The rearrangement links TRBV9 to TRBJ2-1, with 10 bases identical to TRBD1. V shed 9 bases and J 2 bases; nucleotides not matched to a gene: 8. CDR3 size: 15 residues. CDR1 is SGDLS, CDR2 YYNGEE, per germline. CDR3 sequence reads: CATAPGQGTYNEQFF. The CDR3 DNA reads TGTGCCACCGCACCGGGACAGGGGACCTACAATGAGCAGTTCTTC.

The gene calls are TRBV3-1 (or the pseudogene TRBV3-2) and TRBJ1-4, with 7 bases identical to TRBD1. Looked up from germline, CDR1 is LGHDT and CDR2 is YNNKEL (reference sequence). V lost 6 bases, J lost 4 bases, and 5 bases stayed unmatched. The CDR3 sequence is 14 residues long. The CDR3 protein is CASRRDSHNEKLFF. The CDR3, as DNA: TGTGCCAGCAGACGGGACAGCCATAATGAAAAACTGTTTTTT.

The gene calls are TRBV9 and TRBJ1-4, with D maybe TRBD1 (5 bases). V was pared by 2 bases and J by 8 bases, with 22 bases between. From germline, CDR1 is SGDLS and CDR2 YYNGEE. This CDR3 is 17 amino acids long. The CDR3 sequence is CASSVAAGDNFIEKLFF. DNA of the CDR3: TGTGCCAGCAGCGTGGCTGCGGGGGATAACTTTATCGAAAAACTGTTTTTT. Together with reference TRBV9 and TRBJ1-4, the CDR3 gives the full variable domain: DSGVTQTPKHLITATGQRVTLRCSPRSGDLSVYWYQQSLDQGLQFLIQYYNGEERAKGNILERFSAQQFPDLHSELNLSSLELGDSALYFCASSVAAGDNFIEKLFFGSGTQLSVL.

This chain connects TRBV28 to TRBJ1-2; D ambiguous. This CDR3 has 15 residues. Germline V gene data show CDR1 as MDHEN and CDR2 as SYDVKM. Trimming removed 6 bases from V and 2 bases from J, with 16 bases in between. The chain's CDR3 is CASSPGSGWNYGYTF. As DNA, the CDR3 is TGTGCCAGCAGCCCCGGGTCGGGTTGGAACTATGGCTACACCTTC.

The V gene is TRBV10-1, the J gene TRBJ2-3; 10 positions agree with TRBD1. V dropped 4 bases and J dropped 3; count of bases not matched to a gene: 16. This CDR3 is 19 amino acids long. The germline gives CDR1 WNHNN, CDR2 SYGVQD (reference sequence). In nucleotides, the CDR3 is TGCGCCAGCAGTGCAATGAGAGGTTCCGGGACAGGGGAGACAGATACGCAGTATTTT. The encoded protein is CASSAMRGSGTGETDTQYF.

V is TRBV28 and J is TRBJ1-5; the D is unclear. Germline loops: CDR1 MDHEN, CDR2 SYDVKM. Trimming pared 2 bases from V and 2 bases from J, leaving 7 bases between. CDR3 size: 14 residues. CDR3 loop: CASSLGQGNQPQHF. The CDR3 DNA reads TGTGCCAGCAGTTTAGGGCAGGGCAATCAGCCCCAGCATTTT.

The chain employs TRBV19 and TRBJ2-1, with TRBD2 matching over 7 bases. Germline trimming cut 8 bases from V and 8 bases from J; bases unmatched to any gene: 9. The germline CDR1 and CDR2 sequences are LNHDA and SQIVND (reference sequence). This CDR3 is 13 amino acids long. The CDR3 DNA reads as TGTGCCAGTGGTGACCAGGGAGGGGATGAGCAGTTCTTC. Protein: CASGDQGGDEQFF.

The genes are TRBV21-1 and TRBJ1-3; the table assigns TRBD1, which was not confirmed against the DNA. TRBV21-1 has pseudogene status. The CDR3 loop spans 12 amino acids. CDR3 sequence (DNA): TGTGCCAACCCCGACAAGGGAAACACCATATATTTT. Translation gives CANPDKGNTIYF.